A single sample is the source of the 16 T cell receptor beta chains below, sequenced in a study of Graves' ophthalmopathy and Graves' hyperthyroidism (dated 2018 in TCRdb). This sample was sequenced with an Illumina HiSeq 2000. TCR beta CDR3 regions were amplified from RNA transcripts for repertoire sequencing. The first round of RT-PCR was done with HTBI primers and the Qiagen OneStep RT-PCR kit, and was followed by a second round of multiplex PCR, then size selection and purification. TCRdb trimmed public reads at Q25 via fastp, called clones via MiXCR and kept in-frame beta chains. Rows matching on CDR3 protein sequence are summarized as one entry with the most common DNA and genes. This sample holds 200,000 to 250,000 distinct CDR3 sequences; 20% to 25% were observed only once. Together, the top ten hold roughly 42% of the sample. Sequencing was performed on peripheral blood. The receptors come from a woman aged 45-60 years with Graves' ophthalmopathy. Donor details come from another sample of the same person, matched by shared clones.

The chain carries TRBV24-1 and TRBJ2-2, with unresolved D. CDR3 length: 15 residues. V was pared by 5 bases and J by 0 bases, with 9 bases between. The germline V gene has CDR1 KGHDR and CDR2 SFDVKD. The CDR3 bases are TGTGCCACCAGTGTTAGTAAAGCGAACACCGGGGAGCTGTTTTTT. Translated: CATSVSKANTGELFF.

The chain couples TRBV28 to TRBJ2-7; tentative D call: TRBD1 (6 bases). The length of the CDR3 is 15 residues. CDR1 and CDR2 (germline): MDHEN, SYDVKM. V shed 2 bases and J shed 4 bases, with 15 bases lying between them. CDR3 amino acids: CASSLLAGGGYEQYF. The CDR3 DNA is TGTGCCAGCAGTTTACTGGCTGGGGGCGGTTACGAGCAGTACTTC.

This chain links TRBV12-3 or TRBV12-4 with TRBJ2-5; 10 positions agree with TRBD2. The CDR3 runs 17 residues. V lost 4 bases, J lost 4 bases, and 12 bases stayed unmatched. The CDR3 region has the DNA TGTGCCAGCAGTTCCCACCACAGACTAGCGGGTGGAGAGACCCAGTACTTC. Translated: CASSSHHRLAGGETQYF.

This clonotype was detected once. The chain carries TRBV30 and TRBJ2-2; a possible D gene is TRBD1 (6 bases). The CDR3 loop spans 13 amino acids. Germline-derived CDR1 and CDR2 are GTSNPN and SVGIG (reference sequence). Trimming removed 3 bases at V and 7 bases at J, with 12 bases between. The CDR3 DNA follows: TGTGCCTGGAGCACCAACAGGGTCGGGGAGCTGTTTTTT. Protein: CAWSTNRVGELFF.

This clonotype was seen many times. The chain joins TRBV5-1 to TRBJ1-2; D gene uncertain. CDR1 is SGHRS and CDR2 is YFSETQ in the germline V gene. The CDR3 sequence is 12 residues long. The V gene lost 4 bases and the J gene lost 5 bases, with 9 bases spanning the gap. The CDR3 region has the DNA TGCGCCAGCAGCGACGGGATGTATGGCTACACCTTC. It codes for CASSDGMYGYTF.

A remark on this clonotype: Because the CDR3 is missing its conserved closing phenylalanine or tryptophan, this is likely a read error. V is TRBV5-1 and J is TRBJ2-5; D gene uncertain. The CDR3 loop spans 11 amino acids. Germline V gene lookup returns CDR1 SGHRS and CDR2 YFSETQ. V lost 0 bases and J lost 5, with 2 bases in between. Here the CDR3 reads CASSLAETQYS. DNA of the CDR3: TGCGCCAGCAGCTTGGCTGAGACCCAGTACTCC.

The chain carries TRBV30 and TRBJ2-7; no reliable D call. V lost 0 bases and J lost 2, with 5 bases in between. This CDR3 has 12 residues. From germline, CDR1 is GTSNPN and CDR2 SVGIG (reference sequence). In nucleotides, the CDR3 is TGTGCCTGGAGTGTAATTGCCTACGAGCAGTACTTC. Its translation: CAWSVIAYEQYF.

About this clonotype: A much larger clonotype is one base distant, so this may be a read error. The V call is TRBV5-1, the J call TRBJ2-7; D call uncertain. This CDR3 has 13 amino acids. The germline V gene encodes CDR1 SGHRS and CDR2 YFSETQ. V lost 4 bases to trimming and J lost 0 bases, with 8 bases between them. The CDR3: CASSQTLSYEQYF. As DNA, the CDR3 is TGCGCCAGCAGCCAGACGCTCTCCTACGAGCAGTACTTC.

This clonotype was detected ten times or more. The V call is TRBV6-5, the J call TRBJ1-6, with 7 bases aligning to TRBD1. Losses at the gene ends were 5 bases for V and 7 bases for J; bases not matched to a gene: 5. CDR3 length: 14 residues. From germline, CDR1 is MNHEY and CDR2 SVGAGI. In nucleotides, the CDR3 is TGTGCCAGCAGTACCGGGACAGCCAATTCACCCCTCCACTTT. As protein: CASSTGTANSPLHF.

This clonotype was found many times. The rearrangement links TRBV19 to TRBJ2-2; 8 bases match TRBD2. V gave up 2 bases and J gave up 3 bases; unmatched junction bases: 2. The CDR3 consists of 15 residues. Germline values: CDR1 LNHDA, CDR2 SQIVND (reference sequence). CDR3 residues: CASSISGSYTGELFF. The CDR3 nucleotides read TGTGCCAGTAGTATAAGCGGGAGCTACACCGGGGAGCTGTTTTTT.

In its sample, this clonotype was seen many times. The chain is built from TRBV11-2 and TRBJ1-1; perhaps TRBD1 as D (6 bases). V lost 5 bases to trimming and J lost 1 base, with 8 bases between them. Per germline, CDR1 SGHAT and CDR2 FQNNGV. The CDR3 spans 13 residues. Here the CDR3 DNA reads TGTGCCAGCAGCCAGGGACAGAACACTGAAGCTTTCTTT. This gives the protein CASSQGQNTEAFF. Together with reference TRBV11-2 and TRBJ1-1, the CDR3 gives the full variable domain: EAGVAQSPRYKIIEKRQSVAFWCNPISGHATLYWYQQILGQGPKLLIQFQNNGVVDDSQLPKDRFSAERLKGVDSTLKIQPAKLEDSAVYLCASSQGQNTEAFFGQGTRLTVV.

The chain carries TRBV6-1 and TRBJ2-3; TRBD2 agrees at 9 bases. V was clipped by 2 bases and J by 6 bases; unmatched bases: 6. CDR3 length equals 15 residues. From germline, CDR1 is MNHNS and CDR2 SASEGT. CDR3 protein: CASSESLAGADTQYF. Written as DNA, the CDR3 is TGTGCCAGCAGTGAATCGTTAGCGGGAGCGGATACGCAGTATTTT.

In its sample, this clonotype was seen many times. The chain carries TRBV14 and TRBJ2-4, with a possible D match to TRBD1 (6 bases). Germline V gene sequence: CDR1 SGHDN, CDR2 FVKESK. V lost 4 bases and J 7 bases, leaving 14 bases between the germline ends. The CDR3 runs to 14 residues. CDR3 protein: CASSPRTAKNIQYF. The DNA of the CDR3 is TGTGCCAGCAGCCCGCGGACAGCAAAGAACATTCAGTACTTC.

The gene calls are TRBV10-3 and TRBJ1-5; 10 positions match TRBD1. Germline assignment: CDR1 ENHRY and CDR2 SYGVKD. V lost 5 bases to trimming and J lost 6 bases; unmatched junction nucleotides: 4. The CDR3 totals 14 residues. As DNA, the CDR3 is TGTGCCATCAGTTGGGACAGGGGCTCTCAGCCCCAGCATTTT. It specifies CAISWDRGSQPQHF.

The chain couples TRBV11-2 to TRBJ2-7; D is unresolved. V lost 1 base to trimming and J lost 2 bases, with 9 bases between them. Germline CDR1 SGHAT, CDR2 FQNNGV. The length of the CDR3 is 14 residues. CDR3 region: CASSLVSKPYEQYF. CDR3 DNA: TGTGCCAGCAGCTTAGTTTCCAAACCCTACGAGCAGTACTTC.

This rearrangement joins TRBV20-1 to TRBJ2-7; D is unclear. Germline V gene data show CDR1 as DFQATT and CDR2 as SNEGSKA (reference sequence). The CDR3 loop spans 14 amino acids. The ends were cut back, 0 bases at V and 8 bases at J, with 17 bases in the middle. The CDR3 reads CSARDPDGSTKQYF. The CDR3 DNA follows: TGCAGTGCTAGAGATCCGGACGGATCTACGAAGCAGTACTTC.